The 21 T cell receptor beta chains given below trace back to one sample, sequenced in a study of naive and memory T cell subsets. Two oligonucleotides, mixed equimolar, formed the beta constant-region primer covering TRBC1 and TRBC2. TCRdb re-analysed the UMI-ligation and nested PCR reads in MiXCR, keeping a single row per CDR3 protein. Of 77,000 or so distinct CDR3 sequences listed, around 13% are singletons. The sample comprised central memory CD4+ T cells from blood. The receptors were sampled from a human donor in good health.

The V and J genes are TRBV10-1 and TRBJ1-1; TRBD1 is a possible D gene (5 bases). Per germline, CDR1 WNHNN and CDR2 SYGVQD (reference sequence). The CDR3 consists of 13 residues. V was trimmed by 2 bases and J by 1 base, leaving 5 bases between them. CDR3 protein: CASSEQGNTEAFF. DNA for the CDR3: TGCGCCAGCAGTGAGCAGGGGAACACTGAAGCTTTCTTT.

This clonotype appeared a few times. CDR3 in DNA: TGTGCCAGCAGCCAACCGGGACTAGGCCCCAATGAGCAGTTCTTC. Translating it yields CASSQPGLGPNEQFF. This chain links TRBV9 with TRBJ2-1, with 8 bases identical to TRBD2. V was clipped by 4 bases and J by 6 bases; unmatched bases: 9. Germline V gene sequence: CDR1 SGDLS, CDR2 YYNGEE. The CDR3 has 15 residues.

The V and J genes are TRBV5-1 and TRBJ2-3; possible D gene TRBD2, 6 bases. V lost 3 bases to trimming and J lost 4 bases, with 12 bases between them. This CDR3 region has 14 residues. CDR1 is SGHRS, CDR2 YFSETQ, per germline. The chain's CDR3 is CASSYPSVPDTQYF. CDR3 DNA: TGCGCCAGCAGCTACCCTAGCGTACCAGATACGCAGTATTTT.

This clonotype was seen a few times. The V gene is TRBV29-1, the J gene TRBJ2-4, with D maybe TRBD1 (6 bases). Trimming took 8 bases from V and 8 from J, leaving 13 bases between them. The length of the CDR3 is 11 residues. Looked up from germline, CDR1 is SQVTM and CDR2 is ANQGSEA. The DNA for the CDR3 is TGCAGCTTCGGGGACAAGCACATTCAGTACTTC. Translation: CSFGDKHIQYF.

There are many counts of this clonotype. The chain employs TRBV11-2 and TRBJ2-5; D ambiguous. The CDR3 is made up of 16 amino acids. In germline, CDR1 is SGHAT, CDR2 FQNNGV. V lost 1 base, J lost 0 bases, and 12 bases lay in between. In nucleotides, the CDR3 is TGTGCCAGCAGCTTAGGGGCTAGATCATACCAAGAGACCCAGTACTTC. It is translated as CASSLGARSYQETQYF. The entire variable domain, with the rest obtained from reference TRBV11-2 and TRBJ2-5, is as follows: EAGVAQSPRYKIIEKRQSVAFWCNPISGHATLYWYQQILGQGPKLLIQFQNNGVVDDSQLPKDRFSAERLKGVDSTLKIQPAKLEDSAVYLCASSLGARSYQETQYFGPGTRLLVL.

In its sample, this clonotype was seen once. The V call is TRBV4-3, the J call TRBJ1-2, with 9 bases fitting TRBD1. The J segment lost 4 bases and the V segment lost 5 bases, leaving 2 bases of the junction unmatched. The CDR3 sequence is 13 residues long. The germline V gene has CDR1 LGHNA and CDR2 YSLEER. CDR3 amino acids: CASSGTGLYGYTF. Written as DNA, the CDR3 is TGCGCCAGCAGCGGGACAGGGCTCTATGGCTACACCTTC.

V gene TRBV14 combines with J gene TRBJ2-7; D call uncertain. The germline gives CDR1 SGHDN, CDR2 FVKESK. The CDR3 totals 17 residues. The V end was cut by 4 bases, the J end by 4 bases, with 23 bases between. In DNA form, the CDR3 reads TGTGCCAGCAGCCGGAGACCAGGCGCCCCCGAACTTTACGAGCAGTACTTC. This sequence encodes CASSRRPGAPELYEQYF.

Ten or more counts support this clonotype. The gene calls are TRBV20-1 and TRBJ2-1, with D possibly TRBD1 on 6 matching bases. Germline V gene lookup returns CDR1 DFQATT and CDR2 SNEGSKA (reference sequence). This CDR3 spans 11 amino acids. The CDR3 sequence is CSSTRGFEQFF. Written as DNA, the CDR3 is TGCAGCTCAACCAGGGGATTTGAGCAGTTCTTC.

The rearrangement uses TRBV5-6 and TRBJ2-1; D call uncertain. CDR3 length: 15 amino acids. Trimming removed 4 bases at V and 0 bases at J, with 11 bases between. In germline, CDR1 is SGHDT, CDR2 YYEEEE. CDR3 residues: CASSPDTSSYNEQFF. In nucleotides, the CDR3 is TGTGCCAGCAGCCCTGACACGAGCTCCTACAATGAGCAGTTCTTC.

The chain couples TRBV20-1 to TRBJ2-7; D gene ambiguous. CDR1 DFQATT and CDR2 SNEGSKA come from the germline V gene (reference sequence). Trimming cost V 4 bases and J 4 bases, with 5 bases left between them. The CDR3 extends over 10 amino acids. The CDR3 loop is CSATNYEQYF. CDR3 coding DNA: TGCAGTGCTACGAATTACGAGCAGTACTTC.

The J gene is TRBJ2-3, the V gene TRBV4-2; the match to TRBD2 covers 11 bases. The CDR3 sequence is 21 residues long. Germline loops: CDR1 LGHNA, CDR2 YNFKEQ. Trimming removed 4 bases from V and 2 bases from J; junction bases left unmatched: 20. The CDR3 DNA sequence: TGTGCCAGCAGCCTGCAGATCACTAGCGGGGGAATCCGAAGGACCACAGATACGCAGTATTTT. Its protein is CASSLQITSGGIRRTTDTQYF.

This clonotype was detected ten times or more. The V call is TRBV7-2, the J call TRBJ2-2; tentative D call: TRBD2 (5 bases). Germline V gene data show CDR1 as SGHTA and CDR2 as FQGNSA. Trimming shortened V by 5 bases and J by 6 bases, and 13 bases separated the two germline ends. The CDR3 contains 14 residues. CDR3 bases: TGTGCCAGCAGCCTTAATATCGGGGCCGGGGAGCTGTTTTTT. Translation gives CASSLNIGAGELFF.

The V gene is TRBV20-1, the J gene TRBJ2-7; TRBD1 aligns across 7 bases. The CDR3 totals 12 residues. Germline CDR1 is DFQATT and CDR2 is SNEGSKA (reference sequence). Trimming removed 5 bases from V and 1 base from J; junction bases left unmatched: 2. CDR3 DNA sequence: TGCAGTGCTCCGGGACAGTCCTACGAGCAGTACTTC. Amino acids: CSAPGQSYEQYF.

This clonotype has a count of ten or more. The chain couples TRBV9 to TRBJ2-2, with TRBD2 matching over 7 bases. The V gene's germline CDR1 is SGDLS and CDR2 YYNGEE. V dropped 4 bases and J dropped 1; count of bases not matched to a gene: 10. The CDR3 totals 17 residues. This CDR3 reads CASSPPRASGNTGELFF. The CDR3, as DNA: TGTGCCAGCAGCCCCCCGAGGGCTAGCGGGAACACCGGGGAGCTGTTTTTT.

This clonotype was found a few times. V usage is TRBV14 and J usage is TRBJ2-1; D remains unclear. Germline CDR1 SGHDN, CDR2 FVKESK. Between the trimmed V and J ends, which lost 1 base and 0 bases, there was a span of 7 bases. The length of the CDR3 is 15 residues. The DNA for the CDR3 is TGTGCCAGCAGCCAAGGTTACAGCTCCTACAATGAGCAGTTCTTC. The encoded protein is CASSQGYSSYNEQFF.

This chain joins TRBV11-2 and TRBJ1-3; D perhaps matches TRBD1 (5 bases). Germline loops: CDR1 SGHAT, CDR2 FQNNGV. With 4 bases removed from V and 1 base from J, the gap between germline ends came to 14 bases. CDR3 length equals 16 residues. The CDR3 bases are TGTGCCAGCAGCTCGGGACCGACTTCATCTGGAAACACCATATATTTT. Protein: CASSSGPTSSGNTIYF.

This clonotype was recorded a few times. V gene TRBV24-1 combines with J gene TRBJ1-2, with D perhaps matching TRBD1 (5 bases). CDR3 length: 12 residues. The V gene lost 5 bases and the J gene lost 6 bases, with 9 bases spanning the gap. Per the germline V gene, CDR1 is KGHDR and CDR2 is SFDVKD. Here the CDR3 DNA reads TGTGCCACCAGTGCATCAGGGAATGGCTACACCTTC. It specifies CATSASGNGYTF.

For the CDR3, the DNA is TGTGCCAGCAGCCAAGCTTACGTCGCAGATCCGTACTTC. Its protein is CASSQAYVADPYF. This rearrangement joins TRBV4-2 to TRBJ2-4; no clear D. The CDR3 extends over 13 amino acids. The ends were cut back, 1 base at V and 15 bases at J, with 16 bases in the middle. CDR1 is LGHNA and CDR2 is YNFKEQ in the germline V gene.

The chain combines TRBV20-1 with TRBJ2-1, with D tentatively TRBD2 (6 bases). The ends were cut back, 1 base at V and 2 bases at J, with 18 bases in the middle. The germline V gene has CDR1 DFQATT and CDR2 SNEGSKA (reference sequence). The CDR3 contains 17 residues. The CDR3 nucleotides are TGCAGTGCTAGAGCGCGGCGGAGCCTAGCGCCCTACAATGAGCAGTTCTTC. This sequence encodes CSARARRSLAPYNEQFF.

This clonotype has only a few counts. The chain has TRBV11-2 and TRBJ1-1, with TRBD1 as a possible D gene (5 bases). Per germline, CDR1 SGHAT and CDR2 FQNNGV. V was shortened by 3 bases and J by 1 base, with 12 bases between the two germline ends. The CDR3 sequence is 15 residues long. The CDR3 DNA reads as TGTGCCAGCAGCTTTACCGGGACGGCGAACACTGAAGCTTTCTTT. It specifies CASSFTGTANTEAFF.

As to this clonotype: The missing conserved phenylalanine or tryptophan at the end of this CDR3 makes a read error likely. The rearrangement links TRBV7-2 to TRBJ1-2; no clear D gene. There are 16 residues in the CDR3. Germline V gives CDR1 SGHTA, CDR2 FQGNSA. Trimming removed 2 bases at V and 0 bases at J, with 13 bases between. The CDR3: CASSLSLLDTNYGYTL. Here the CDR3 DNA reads TGTGCCAGCAGCTTATCATTGCTCGACACTAACTATGGCTACACCTTG.